Detailed here is one TCR beta chain. The method was immunoSEQ multiplex PCR; TCRdb's version includes in-frame clones alone and lacks a portion of them. The sample yields approximately 220,000 clones, roughly 94% seen once. With 6 bases clipped from V and 2 bases from J, the junction kept 5 bases outside the gene matches. Germline V lookup: CDR1 MNHEY, CDR2 SMNVEV (reference sequence). The CDR3 contains 15 residues. The source of the sample is a study of control samples from healthy donors and cancer patients. The V gene is TRBV27, the J gene TRBJ2-5; 11 bases map to TRBD2. The clonotype comes from a man between 50 and 59 years old in good health. Sequences were obtained from blood. CDR3 bases: TGTGCCAGCAGGAGGACTAGCGGGCGACAAGAGACCCAGTACTTC. This translates into CASRRTSGRQETQYF.